This T cell receptor (beta chain) appears in the sequencing data of a study of Ad26.COV2.S vaccination and SARS-CoV-2 variants. On the study more broadly: Donor had been placed in the Ad26.COV2.S arm of the COV1001 trial. Ad26.COV2.S was injected intramuscularly once or twice, 56 days apart.

Treatment specified: 15 to 20 received Ad26.COV2.S at low or high dose, single or two shots; 5 received placebo; per-sample allocation not given. Material that was analyzed had been drawn on day 63 after the first vaccine or placebo injection. V trimming: 5 bases; J trimming: 4 bases; junction bases outside the gene matches: 11. The CDR3 extends over 15 amino acids. The germline V gene has CDR1 MNHEY and CDR2 SMNVEV (reference sequence). Measured with immunoSEQ multiplex PCR; TCRdb has only the in-frame clones, and not every one. The data show approximately 250,000 clones, approximately 88% seen once.

This TCR came from a person between 18 and 60 years old who received the Ad26.COV2.S COVID-19 vaccine or a placebo. The specimen comprised peripheral blood, sampled in a trial of Ad26.COV2.S vaccine versus placebo. This chain joins TRBV27 and TRBJ2-7; 7 bases fit TRBD1. The chain's CDR3 is CASSPRTGSRYEQYF. The CDR3 DNA follows: TGTGCCAGCAGTCCCCGGACAGGATCAAGGTACGAGCAGTACTTC.